Each of the 23 T cell receptor beta chains below was sequenced from the same sample in a study of shared clonotypes between healthy human individuals. Produced via immunoSEQ multiplex PCR; TCRdb's table is partial and in-frame only. The sample has hundreds of thousands of clones; about 96% are singletons. CD45RO-negative, CCR7-positively selected cells formed the naive CD8 fraction, excluding terminally differentiated effector memory CD45RA+ cells. The specimen was naive CD8+ T cells sorted from blood. Every receptor here comes from a woman in her twenties or thirties in good health.

This rearrangement joins TRBV29-1 to TRBJ2-1, with 10 bases that match TRBD2. Germline CDR1 and CDR2: SQVTM and ANQGSEA. The length of the CDR3 is 14 residues. Unmatched junction bases numbered 7, after V lost 4 bases and J lost 7 bases. CDR3 protein: CSVVWASGGNEQFF. The CDR3 coding sequence is TGCAGCGTTGTTTGGGCTAGCGGGGGAAATGAGCAGTTCTTC.

This CDR3 reads CATTGAGEGGELFF. Here the CDR3 DNA reads TGTGCCACAACAGGGGCGGGAGAAGGTGGGGAGCTGTTTTTT. The chain links TRBV28 to TRBJ2-2; D may match TRBD1 or TRBD2 (7 bases each). CDR1 is MDHEN, CDR2 SYDVKM, per germline. The CDR3 extends over 14 amino acids. V lost 10 bases and J 8 bases, leaving 20 bases between the germline ends.

V usage is TRBV7-2 and J usage is TRBJ2-2; no reliable D call. V was shortened by 5 bases and J by 6 bases, with 7 bases between the two germline ends. Germline lookup yields CDR1 SGHTA and CDR2 FQGNSA. CDR3 length: 12 residues. CDR3 DNA: TGTGCCAGCAGCGGGTTATCCGGGGAGCTGTTTTTT. Its protein product is CASSGLSGELFF.

The V gene is TRBV4-1, the J gene TRBJ2-5; TRBD2 matches at 9 bases. The CDR3 is 17 residues long. V lost 0 bases and J lost 0; bases outside the gene matches: 5. Germline CDR1 MGHRA, CDR2 YSYEKL. CDR3 DNA sequence: TGCGCCAGCAGCCAAGATCCCGCGGGAGGGTACCAAGAGACCCAGTACTTC. Its translation is CASSQDPAGGYQETQYF.

The chain employs TRBV9 and TRBJ2-7, with D maybe TRBD2 (6 bases). Germline CDR1 is SGDLS and CDR2 is YYNGEE. The CDR3 is made up of 14 amino acids. Between the trimmed V and J ends, which lost 4 bases and 7 bases, there was a span of 18 bases. Here the CDR3 reads CASSTRREGREQYF. As DNA, the CDR3 is TGTGCCAGCAGCACCCGACGGGAAGGGAGGGAGCAGTACTTC.

The J gene is TRBJ1-2, the V gene TRBV29-1; D gene unclear. V lost 3 bases, J lost 2 bases, and 16 bases lay in between. The CDR3 totals 15 residues. CDR1 is SQVTM, CDR2 ANQGSEA, per germline. The CDR3 loop reads CSVEDGARTNYGYTF. CDR3 coding DNA: TGCAGCGTTGAGGACGGAGCAAGAACAAACTATGGCTACACCTTC.

This clone occurred once. The chain uses TRBV16 and TRBJ2-2; D is unclear. V shed 1 base and J shed 8 bases, with 5 bases lying between them. The CDR3 runs to 12 residues. Germline V gene data show CDR1 as KGHSY and CDR2 as FQNENV. The CDR3: CASSQWRGELFF. For the CDR3, the DNA is TGTGCCAGCAGCCAATGGAGAGGGGAGCTGTTTTTT.

This clone was observed once. V gene TRBV5-5 combines with J gene TRBJ2-7, with TRBD2 matching over 8 bases. CDR1 is SGHKS, CDR2 YYEKEE, per germline (reference sequence). The CDR3 is 14 amino acids. V gave up 1 base and J gave up 2 bases; unmatched junction bases: 2. CDR3 in DNA: TGTGCCAGCAGCTTGACTAGCGGCACCTACGAGCAGTACTTC. Translating gives CASSLTSGTYEQYF.

As for this clone: The sample contains more than one DNA sequence encoding this CDR3. This rearrangement joins TRBV27 to TRBJ2-2; 9 positions agree with TRBD1. The germline V gene has CDR1 MNHEY and CDR2 SMNVEV (reference sequence). The ends lost 4 bases at V and 5 bases at J; junction bases unmatched: 2. There are 14 residues in the CDR3. The CDR3 protein is CASSSGTGTGELFF. The CDR3 nucleotides read TGTGCCAGCAGTTCCGGGACAGGGACCGGGGAGCTGTTTTTT.

The chain is built from TRBV27 and TRBJ2-2; 12 bases line up with TRBD2. CDR1 MNHEY and CDR2 SMNVEV come from the germline V gene (reference sequence). This CDR3 comprises 19 residues. V lost 4 bases to trimming and J lost 5 bases; unmatched junction nucleotides: 14. The CDR3 region has the DNA TGTGCCAGCAGTTCCTGGACTAGCGGGGTCGGATCGGAAACCGGGGAGCTGTTTTTT. This gives the protein CASSSWTSGVGSETGELFF.

This chain joins TRBV28 and TRBJ2-7; 8 bases map to TRBD1. The CDR3 contains 15 residues. The J segment lost 3 bases and the V segment lost 8 bases, leaving 12 bases of the junction unmatched. Per germline, CDR1 MDHEN and CDR2 SYDVKM. CDR3 coding DNA: TGTGCCAGCTGCAATCCGGGACAGGTTTTCTACGAGCAGTACTTC. Protein product: CASCNPGQVFYEQYF.

CDR3 bases: TGTGCCACCAGCAGAAATACAGGATCAAACATTCAGTACTTC. It translates to CATSRNTGSNIQYF. V and J are TRBV15 and TRBJ2-4; tentative D call: TRBD1 (5 bases). The V and J ends lost 2 bases and 6 bases respectively, with 11 bases between them. Germline assignment: CDR1 LNHNV and CDR2 YYDKDF (reference sequence). The CDR3 length is 14 residues.

This clone has just one count. V is TRBV28 and J is TRBJ2-3; D not certain. The germline CDR1 and CDR2 sequences are MDHEN and SYDVKM. This CDR3 spans 15 amino acids. Trimming stripped 5 bases from V and 0 bases from J, with 12 bases between. CDR3 bases: TGTGCCAGCAGTGAAGGACGGTTAAGCACAGATACGCAGTATTTT. This encodes CASSEGRLSTDTQYF.

The CDR3 sequence: CASSSLGQREGDNEQFF. The CDR3 DNA reads TGTGCCAGCAGCTCCCTAGGCCAGCGGGAGGGAGACAATGAGCAGTTCTTC. The chain combines TRBV11-2 with TRBJ2-1; 10 positions agree with TRBD2. J gave up 5 bases and V 4 bases, and 11 bases lay outside the gene matches. The CDR3 length is 17 residues. Germline V CDR1 and CDR2: SGHAT, FQNNGV. The complete variable domain, with remaining parts taken from reference TRBV11-2 and TRBJ2-1, reads EAGVAQSPRYKIIEKRQSVAFWCNPISGHATLYWYQQILGQGPKLLIQFQNNGVVDDSQLPKDRFSAERLKGVDSTLKIQPAKLEDSAVYLCASSSLGQREGDNEQFFGPGTRLTVL.

The chain uses TRBV14 and TRBJ2-4; D remains ambiguous. The V end lost 1 base, the J end lost 7 bases, and 14 bases lay between the germline ends. This CDR3 is built from 15 residues. CDR1 is SGHDN and CDR2 is FVKESK in the germline V gene. CDR3: CASSQVDQVRNIQYF. DNA of the CDR3: TGTGCCAGCAGCCAAGTCGACCAGGTTCGGAACATTCAGTACTTC.

The chain couples TRBV28 to TRBJ1-2, with TRBD1 as a possible D gene (5 bases). The germline V and J ends were trimmed by 7 bases and 3 bases, with 18 bases remaining between them. The CDR3 sequence is 15 residues long. CDR1 is MDHEN and CDR2 is SYDVKM in the germline V gene. CDR3 in amino acids: CASTLGRARDYGYTF. The CDR3 bases are TGTGCCAGCACCTTGGGACGGGCCAGGGACTATGGCTACACCTTC.

V usage is TRBV5-1 and J usage is TRBJ2-7; 7 bases fit TRBD1. J lost 0 bases, V lost 2 bases, and 5 bases had no gene match. There are 15 residues in the CDR3. In germline, CDR1 is SGHRS, CDR2 YFSETQ. This CDR3 reads CASSFGTDSSYEQYF. Here the CDR3 DNA reads TGCGCCAGCAGCTTCGGGACAGACAGCTCCTACGAGCAGTACTTC.

The rearrangement links TRBV5-5 to TRBJ2-7; possibly TRBD1 or TRBD2 for D (6 bases each). Trimming took 4 bases from V and 2 from J, leaving 22 bases between them. The CDR3 has 17 amino acids. Germline CDR1 reads SGHKS; CDR2 reads YYEKEE (reference sequence). The chain's CDR3 is CASSPGVNRAATYEQYF. The CDR3 bases are TGTGCCAGCAGCCCGGGGGTAAACAGGGCAGCAACCTACGAGCAGTACTTC.

As for this clone: This CDR3 is also generated by other DNA sequences in the sample. This chain connects TRBV27 to TRBJ2-1, with TRBD2 matching 14 bases. Germline V lookup: CDR1 MNHEY, CDR2 SMNVEV (reference sequence). The ends lost 5 bases at V and 6 bases at J; junction bases unmatched: 3. This CDR3 has 15 amino acids. CDR3: CASSPGTSGSNEQFF. DNA for the CDR3: TGTGCCAGCAGTCCCGGGACTAGCGGGAGCAATGAGCAGTTCTTC.

The J gene is TRBJ2-1, the V gene TRBV19; TRBD2 agrees at 9 bases. This CDR3 is 15 amino acids long. Germline values: CDR1 LNHDA, CDR2 SQIVND (reference sequence). V trimming: 5 bases; J trimming: 7 bases; junction bases outside the gene matches: 9. CDR3 region: CASSSVAGVGNEQFF. The CDR3 coding sequence is TGTGCCAGTAGTTCGGTAGCGGGAGTGGGGAATGAGCAGTTCTTC.

This chain connects TRBV5-4 to TRBJ2-1, with 7 nucleotides matching TRBD2. The germline V gene has CDR1 SGHNT and CDR2 YYREEE (reference sequence). This CDR3 comprises 15 residues. The J segment lost 8 bases and the V segment lost 2 bases, leaving 10 bases of the junction unmatched. The CDR3 coding sequence is TGTGCCAGCAGCTTTGGACTAGAACGGATTGATGAGCAGTTCTTC. Amino acids: CASSFGLERIDEQFF.

This clone was counted a single time. Other DNA sequences in this specimen translate into the identical CDR3. This chain links TRBV27 with TRBJ2-1; TRBD2 agrees at 14 bases. The CDR3 spans 15 residues. From germline, CDR1 is MNHEY and CDR2 SMNVEV (reference sequence). V lost 6 bases, J lost 7 bases, and 5 bases stayed unmatched. CDR3 in amino acids: CASSSGTSGRNEQFF. As DNA, the CDR3 is TGTGCCAGCAGCTCCGGGACTAGCGGGAGAAATGAGCAGTTCTTC.

The chain employs TRBV13 and TRBJ2-7; D is uncertain. Per germline, CDR1 PRHDT and CDR2 FYEKMQ (reference sequence). The germline V and J ends were trimmed by 0 bases and 7 bases, with 10 bases remaining between them. CDR3 length: 13 residues. The chain's CDR3 is CASSLGDSREQYF. The CDR3 nucleotides are TGTGCCAGCAGCTTAGGCGATTCGCGGGAGCAGTACTTC.